This passage covers 17 T cell receptor beta chains from one sample sequenced in a study of response to subunit inactivated influenza vaccine. Via MiXCR, TCRdb re-called the RT-PCR reads, giving one row per CDR3 protein. Of 400,000 to 550,000 distinct CDR3 sequences in the sample, 25% are singletons; the top ten hold approximately 2%. This sample comprised CD4+ T cells sorted from PBMCs, obtained around 5 days after vaccination. The receptors originated from a man in his forties or fifties who received an inactivated influenza vaccine.

This chain uses TRBV20-1 with TRBJ2-7, with 9 bases fitting TRBD2. The CDR3 has 15 amino acids. CDR1 is DFQATT and CDR2 is SNEGSKA in the germline V gene (reference sequence). The junction had 10 bases not matched to a gene; V was cut back by 3 bases and J by 4 bases. CDR3 sequence: CSASDALSGGYEQYF. The CDR3, as DNA: TGCAGTGCTAGCGATGCTTTAAGCGGGGGGTACGAGCAGTACTTC.

The sample holds a few counts of this clonotype. This chain joins TRBV20-1 and TRBJ2-3; TRBD2 matches 7 bases. This CDR3 is 17 amino acids long. Germline CDR1 and CDR2: DFQATT and SNEGSKA (reference sequence). The J segment lost 2 bases and the V segment lost 6 bases, leaving 17 bases of the junction unmatched. The CDR3 here is CSAPGGKGGVSTDTQYF. CDR3 coding DNA: TGCAGTGCCCCCGGGGGGAAAGGAGGGGTTTCCACAGATACGCAGTATTTT.

The chain is built from TRBV7-9 and TRBJ1-2; unclear D gene. Germline CDR1 is SEHNR and CDR2 is FQNEAQ (reference sequence). The CDR3 has 14 residues. Trimming took 2 bases from V and 0 from J, leaving 7 bases between them. The CDR3: CASSLMGSNYGYTF. As DNA, the CDR3 is TGTGCCAGCAGCTTAATGGGATCTAACTATGGCTACACCTTC.

This clonotype came up a few times. The chain couples TRBV29-1 to TRBJ2-3; weak D call: TRBD1 (5 bases). Trimming cost V 1 base and J 0 bases, with 11 bases left between them. Germline assignment: CDR1 SQVTM and CDR2 ANQGSEA. This CDR3 has 15 residues. The CDR3 DNA reads TGCAGCGTTGAAGTTAAGGGGTCTAGCACAGATACGCAGTATTTT. Translated: CSVEVKGSSTDTQYF.

This chain connects TRBV20-1 to TRBJ2-1; 8 bases align to TRBD2. This CDR3 spans 17 amino acids. Losses at the gene ends were 4 bases for V and 2 bases for J; bases not matched to a gene: 13. Germline loops: CDR1 DFQATT, CDR2 SNEGSKA (reference sequence). Here the CDR3 reads CSAKPFRGGLTYNEQFF. CDR3 bases: TGCAGTGCTAAACCATTTCGGGGGGGTCTCACCTACAATGAGCAGTTCTTC.

V is TRBV28 and J is TRBJ2-3; 8 positions match TRBD2. The CDR3 is 18 amino acids. V shed 3 bases, J shed 1 base, and the junction held 12 bases outside the gene matches. In germline, CDR1 is MDHEN, CDR2 SYDVKM. CDR3 protein: CASSFPPFVREGTDTQYF. The CDR3 DNA follows: TGTGCCAGCAGTTTCCCGCCCTTTGTGCGGGAGGGCACAGATACGCAGTATTTT.

This clonotype occurred a few times. The chain joins TRBV15 to TRBJ2-1; D uncertain. The CDR3 is 15 amino acids. Trimming took off 2 bases at V and 4 bases at J, with 12 bases between the two ends. Germline V gene data show CDR1 as LNHNV and CDR2 as YYDKDF (reference sequence). CDR3 sequence: CATSRPPATYNEQFF. The CDR3 bases are TGTGCCACCAGCAGACCCCCCGCGACTTACAATGAGCAGTTCTTC.

This clonotype occurred a few times. The rearrangement links TRBV6-2 or TRBV6-3 to TRBJ2-1; TRBD2 matches at 12 bases. Per the germline V gene, CDR1 is MNHEY and CDR2 is SVGEGT. The CDR3 consists of 16 residues. V lost 5 bases, J lost 7 bases, and 9 bases stayed unmatched. The CDR3, as DNA: TGTGCCAGCAGTGATAGACTAGCGGGAGTAAAGAATGAGCAGTTCTTC. This gives the protein CASSDRLAGVKNEQFF.

This clonotype appeared a few times. The chain is built from TRBV20-1 and TRBJ1-1; D is possibly TRBD1 (5 bases). The CDR3 extends over 13 amino acids. Germline V gene lookup returns CDR1 DFQATT and CDR2 SNEGSKA (reference sequence). V was shortened by 0 bases and J by 4 bases, with 9 bases between the two germline ends. CDR3 bases: TGCAGTGCTAGAGATCCCAGGGTCACTGAAGCTTTCTTT. This sequence encodes CSARDPRVTEAFF.

Only a few counts were recorded for this clonotype. The chain uses TRBV7-9 and TRBJ2-3, with TRBD2 as a possible D gene (6 bases). V lost 5 bases, J lost 8 bases, and 20 bases lay in between. The CDR3 extends over 15 amino acids. Germline V gene data show CDR1 as SEHNR and CDR2 as FQNEAQ (reference sequence). The CDR3 bases are TGTGCCAGCAGCATACGTCAGGGAGGTGGGTCTACGCAGTATTTT. It specifies CASSIRQGGGSTQYF.

In its sample, this clonotype was seen a few times. The V and J genes are TRBV20-1 and TRBJ1-1; no definite D call. Germline CDR1 DFQATT, CDR2 SNEGSKA (reference sequence). The V end lost 1 base, the J end lost 10 bases, and 13 bases lay between the germline ends. The CDR3 consists of 12 residues. CDR3 sequence reads: CSARGTISAAFF. CDR3 sequence (DNA): TGCAGTGCTAGAGGTACAATCTCGGCAGCTTTCTTT.

The chain carries TRBV14 and TRBJ2-1; 13 positions agree with TRBD2. The CDR3 is made up of 18 amino acids. V gave up 0 bases and J gave up 2 bases; unmatched junction bases: 4. Germline V CDR1 and CDR2: SGHDN, FVKESK. The CDR3 reads CASSQDRTSGGTYNEQFF. As DNA, the CDR3 is TGTGCCAGCAGCCAAGATCGGACTAGCGGGGGTACCTACAATGAGCAGTTCTTC.

This clonotype was counted a single time. The rearrangement uses TRBV7-2 and TRBJ2-3; D possibly uses TRBD1 or TRBD2 (6 bases each). Germline assignment: CDR1 SGHTA and CDR2 FQGNSA. V was pared by 1 base and J by 2 bases, with 13 bases between. This CDR3 has 16 residues. The CDR3 is CASSLGGGHPTDTQYF. CDR3 sequence (DNA): TGTGCCAGCAGCTTAGGTGGGGGGCACCCCACAGATACGCAGTATTTT.

This clonotype occurred many times. The rearrangement uses TRBV20-1 and TRBJ1-5, with D unclear. The CDR3 loop spans 12 amino acids. Trimming pared 8 bases from V and 2 bases from J, leaving 10 bases between. Germline lookup yields CDR1 DFQATT and CDR2 SNEGSKA (reference sequence). As DNA, the CDR3 is TGCAGTACCGTCGTGGGCAATCAGCCCCAGCATTTT. Amino acid sequence: CSTVVGNQPQHF.

This clonotype was seen a handful of times. The V and J genes are TRBV20-1 and TRBJ2-7; no definite D call. V was pared by 4 bases and J by 2 bases, with 12 bases between. The CDR3 is made up of 13 amino acids. Germline CDR1 and CDR2: DFQATT and SNEGSKA (reference sequence). CDR3 region: CSATLMVTYEQYF. The CDR3 coding sequence is TGCAGTGCTACCCTGATGGTGACCTACGAGCAGTACTTC.

The chain employs TRBV15 and TRBJ2-7, with 9 bases matching TRBD2. The trim removed 1 base at V and 0 bases at J, leaving 4 bases unmatched. Germline assignment: CDR1 LNHNV and CDR2 YYDKDF (reference sequence). CDR3 length equals 16 residues. DNA of the CDR3: TGTGCCACCAGCAGAGGAGGACTAGCGAGCTCCTACGAGCAGTACTTC. Protein product: CATSRGGLASSYEQYF. The variable domain in full, completed from reference TRBV15 and TRBJ2-7, reads DAMVIQNPRYQVTQFGKPVTLSCSQTLNHNVMYWYQQKSSQAPKLLFHYYDKDFNNEADTPDNFQSRRPNTSFCFLDIRSPGLGDTAMYLCATSRGGLASSYEQYFGPGTRLTVT.

This clonotype was counted between two and nine times. The chain couples TRBV7-9 to TRBJ2-1, with a weak D call TRBD2 (6 bases). The length of the CDR3 is 17 residues. Germline lookup yields CDR1 SEHNR and CDR2 FQNEAQ (reference sequence). V lost 2 bases to trimming and J lost 5 bases, with 19 bases between them. The CDR3 region has the DNA TGTGCCAGCAGCTTACCCACCTTGGCGGGGATGGACAATGAGCAGTTCTTC. Its translation is CASSLPTLAGMDNEQFF.